This T cell receptor (beta chain) comes out of a study of control samples from healthy donors and cancer patients. Profiled with immunoSEQ multiplex PCR; TCRdb holds only in-frame clones, not every one. The repertoire holds about 140,000 clones, with 80% to 90% as singletons. This sequence was found in a woman between 25 and 40 years old in good health. The sequenced material came from blood.

DNA for the CDR3: TGTGCCTGGAGTTTGGGACCCGGAGATACGCAGTATTTT. Translation: CAWSLGPGDTQYF. This chain connects TRBV30 to TRBJ2-3; possibly TRBD1 or TRBD2 for D (5 bases each). The germline gives CDR1 GTSNPN, CDR2 SVGIG (reference sequence). The ends were cut back, 2 bases at V and 5 bases at J, with 11 bases in the middle. The CDR3 extends over 13 amino acids. The full variable domain, with the rest looked up from reference TRBV30 and TRBJ2-3, is SQTIHQWPATLVQPVGSPLSLECTVEGTSNPNLYWYRQAAGRGLQLLFYSVGIGQISSEVPQNLSASRPQDRQFILSSKKLLLSDSGFYLCAWSLGPGDTQYFGPGTRLTVL.